The 29 T cell receptor beta chains below all came from one sample that was sequenced in a study of blood T cell repertoires in COVID-19. Sequencing used immunoSEQ multiplex PCR; TCRdb keeps in-frame clones, though not all of them. Among approximately 200,000 clones listed, more than 80% were seen once. The source material was peripheral blood. These TCRs come from a man aged 25-40 years with COVID-19, enrolled during active disease.

V and J are TRBV2 and TRBJ2-2; TRBD2 is a possible D gene (6 bases). The CDR3 covers 15 residues. Germline V CDR1 and CDR2: SNHLY, FYNNEI. The V and J ends lost 8 bases and 2 bases respectively, with 15 bases between them. The DNA for the CDR3 is TGTGCCAGCGGACAATATAGCGGAAACACCGGGGAGCTGTTTTTT. Translation: CASGQYSGNTGELFF.

The chain combines TRBV28 with TRBJ1-4; no firm D call. The CDR3 runs 15 residues. The V end was cut by 4 bases, the J end by 0 bases, with 9 bases between. Germline V gene data show CDR1 as MDHEN and CDR2 as SYDVKM. CDR3 DNA: TGTGCCAGCAGTTCCCCGCGGGCAACTAATGAAAAACTGTTTTTT. It translates to CASSSPRATNEKLFF.

The V gene is TRBV19, the J gene TRBJ2-2; 9 bases are shared with TRBD1. The CDR3 is made up of 15 amino acids. With V trimmed by 3 bases and J by 4 bases, 3 bases remained unmatched. Germline lookup yields CDR1 LNHDA and CDR2 SQIVND (reference sequence). The CDR3 spells CASSIKGQGTGELFF. For the CDR3, the DNA is TGTGCCAGTAGTATTAAGGGACAGGGCACCGGGGAGCTGTTTTTT.

V usage is TRBV19 and J usage is TRBJ1-3, with D tentatively TRBD1 (5 bases). The ends were cut back, 2 bases at V and 4 bases at J, with 12 bases in the middle. The CDR3 totals 15 residues. The germline V gene has CDR1 LNHDA and CDR2 SQIVND (reference sequence). CDR3 DNA: TGTGCCAGTAGTATACAGGGTTGGCCCGGAAACACCATATATTTT. This encodes CASSIQGWPGNTIYF.

For the CDR3, the DNA is TGTGCCACCAGTGATTCCCCCCGGACTAGCGGGGGCACAGATACGCAGTATTTT. Encoded protein: CATSDSPRTSGGTDTQYF. The chain carries TRBV24-1 and TRBJ2-3, with TRBD2 identical over 12 bases. The trim removed 2 bases at V and 1 base at J, leaving 6 bases unmatched. CDR1 is KGHDR, CDR2 SFDVKD, per germline. The CDR3 loop spans 18 amino acids.

The genes are TRBV6-5 and TRBJ1-6; a possible D gene is TRBD1 (5 bases). The V and J ends lost 0 bases and 9 bases respectively, with 15 bases between them. This CDR3 has 16 residues. Germline V gene data show CDR1 as MNHEY and CDR2 as SVGAGI. This CDR3 is CASSYSAQVIGSPLHF. The CDR3 bases are TGTGCCAGCAGTTACTCGGCACAGGTTATTGGTTCACCCCTCCACTTT.

This clone is a singleton in its sample. The chain recombines TRBV4-2 with TRBJ1-1; possible D gene TRBD1, 6 bases. CDR3 length equals 15 residues. The V end was cut by 4 bases, the J end by 2 bases, with 14 bases between. In germline, CDR1 is LGHNA, CDR2 YNFKEQ. The CDR3 here is CASSPTGTPNTEAFF. The DNA of the CDR3 is TGTGCCAGCAGCCCGACCGGGACACCTAACACTGAAGCTTTCTTT.

V gene TRBV6-1 combines with J gene TRBJ1-5; no definite D call. Germline CDR1 reads MNHNS; CDR2 reads SASEGT. This CDR3 comprises 14 residues. V lost 1 base and J lost 7, with 11 bases in between. CDR3 loop: CASSEDSGFQPQHF. The CDR3 DNA reads as TGTGCCAGCAGTGAAGATTCAGGATTCCAGCCCCAGCATTTT.

To note about this clone: This specimen includes other DNA sequences encoding the same CDR3. The chain joins TRBV20-1 to TRBJ2-7; possibly TRBD1 for D (6 bases). Germline-derived CDR1 and CDR2 are DFQATT and SNEGSKA (reference sequence). This CDR3 region has 11 residues. Trimming left V 4 bases short and J 2 bases short, with 6 bases between. Here the CDR3 DNA reads TGCAGTGCTAAGGGGGCCTACGAGCAGTACTTC. This sequence encodes CSAKGAYEQYF.

The chain has TRBV5-8 and TRBJ2-1; perhaps TRBD2 as D (6 bases). The CDR3 totals 14 residues. CDR1 SGHTS and CDR2 YDEGEE come from the germline V gene. The V end lost 0 bases, the J end lost 9 bases, and 13 bases lay between the germline ends. CDR3 loop: CASSLDGVGGEQFF. Written as DNA, the CDR3 is TGTGCCAGCAGCTTGGACGGAGTGGGAGGTGAGCAGTTCTTC.

The V gene is TRBV4-1, the J gene TRBJ2-3; TRBD2 matches 8 bases. The V and J ends lost 1 base and 5 bases, in that order; junction bases with no gene match: 5. The CDR3 has 15 residues. Germline values: CDR1 MGHRA, CDR2 YSYEKL. Here the CDR3 DNA reads TGCGCCAGCAGCCAAGGCGGGGGGTGGGGAGATACGCAGTATTTT. Residues: CASSQGGGWGDTQYF.

The chain employs TRBV4-3 and TRBJ2-7; 7 bases fit TRBD2. The V gene end was trimmed by 1 base and the J gene end by 4 bases; junction bases not matched to a gene: 10. Germline V gene lookup returns CDR1 LGHNA and CDR2 YSLEER. The CDR3 is 16 amino acids. The DNA of the CDR3 is TGCGCCAGCAGCCAAGGTCTGGGAGGGGCCGTTTACGAGCAGTACTTC. It translates to CASSQGLGGAVYEQYF.

The chain uses TRBV12-3 or TRBV12-4 and TRBJ1-1; 10 bases align to TRBD1. CDR3 length equals 13 residues. V lost 8 bases, J lost 12 bases, and 12 bases stayed unmatched. CDR3 region: CASSLGGQGNPFF. CDR3 DNA sequence: TGTGCCAGCTCCCTCGGGGGACAGGGGAATCCTTTCTTT.

Only one count was recorded for this clone. The gene calls are TRBV9 and TRBJ1-1; weak D call: TRBD1 (6 bases). CDR3 length: 14 amino acids. The ends were cut back, 3 bases at V and 3 bases at J, with 12 bases in the middle. Germline CDR1 reads SGDLS; CDR2 reads YYNGEE. The chain's CDR3 is CASSGGRADTEAFF. Written as DNA, the CDR3 is TGTGCCAGCAGCGGGGGGCGGGCGGACACTGAAGCTTTCTTT.

This chain joins TRBV10-3 and TRBJ2-2; a weak D match, TRBD1 (7 bases). V lost 2 bases to trimming and J lost 3 bases, with 13 bases between them. The CDR3 spans 16 residues. Germline CDR1 reads ENHRY; CDR2 reads SYGVKD. CDR3 sequence: CAISERGGTDTGELFF. DNA for the CDR3: TGTGCCATCAGTGAGAGGGGCGGGACAGACACCGGGGAGCTGTTTTTT.

The chain is built from TRBV28 and TRBJ2-1; the match to TRBD2 covers 14 bases. The CDR3 covers 15 residues. Germline trimming cut 11 bases from V and 8 bases from J; bases unmatched to any gene: 11. Germline-derived CDR1 and CDR2 are MDHEN and SYDVKM. The CDR3 is CACIPGTSGSDEQFF. The CDR3 coding sequence is TGTGCCTGCATACCCGGGACTAGCGGGAGCGATGAGCAGTTCTTC. Full variable domain (outside the CDR3, taken from reference TRBV28 and TRBJ2-1): DVKVTQSSRYLVKRTGEKVFLECVQDMDHENMFWYRQDPGLGLRLIYFSYDVKMKEKGDIPEGYSVSREKKERFSLILESASTNQTSMYLCACIPGTSGSDEQFFGPGTRLTVL.

This clone was detected only once. The gene calls are TRBV7-3 and TRBJ1-1; D remains unclear. The V end lost 5 bases, the J end lost 3 bases, and 10 bases lay between the germline ends. This CDR3 is built from 13 residues. Germline V CDR1 and CDR2: SGHTA, FQGTGA. CDR3 DNA: TGTGCCAGCAGCGCACCCGGAGACACTGAAGCTTTCTTT. Its protein product is CASSAPGDTEAFF. Together with reference TRBV7-3 and TRBJ1-1, the CDR3 gives the full variable domain: GAGVSQTPSNKVTEKGKYVELRCDPISGHTALYWYRQSLGQGPEFLIYFQGTGAADDSGLPNDRFFAVRPEGSVSTLKIQRTERGDSAVYLCASSAPGDTEAFFGQGTRLTVV.

This chain connects TRBV5-1 to TRBJ1-1; TRBD1 might be the D (5 bases). Germline V gives CDR1 SGHRS, CDR2 YFSETQ. This CDR3 region has 13 residues. Trimming removed 2 bases at V and 3 bases at J, with 8 bases between. The CDR3 loop is CASSFVGDTEAFF. The CDR3 DNA sequence: TGCGCCAGCAGCTTCGTAGGGGACACTGAAGCTTTCTTT.

The rearrangement uses TRBV25-1 and TRBJ2-1; no firm D call. Germline V CDR1 and CDR2: MGHDK, SYGVNS. Trimming took off 3 bases at V and 6 bases at J, with 12 bases between the two ends. The length of the CDR3 is 14 residues. This CDR3 reads CASSDVSVLNEQFF. CDR3 sequence (DNA): TGTGCCAGCAGTGATGTTAGTGTTCTCAATGAGCAGTTCTTC.

The chain carries TRBV7-8 and TRBJ2-3, with 13 bases lining up with TRBD2. V was clipped by 5 bases and J by 5 bases; unmatched bases: 7. CDR1 SGHVS and CDR2 FQNEAQ come from the germline V gene. The CDR3 contains 16 residues. The CDR3 sequence is CASSPGLAGAGDTQYF. CDR3 coding DNA: TGTGCCAGCAGCCCCGGACTAGCGGGAGCGGGAGATACGCAGTATTTT.

The rearrangement joins TRBV6-2 or TRBV6-3 to TRBJ2-1; the match to TRBD2 covers 11 bases. CDR1 and CDR2 from the germline V gene are MNHEY and SVGEGT. The junction had 6 bases not matched to a gene; V was cut back by 6 bases and J by 5 bases. The CDR3 runs to 15 residues. The CDR3 region has the DNA TGTGCCAGCAGACCTACTAGCGGGGGTCACAATGAGCAGTTCTTC. It specifies CASRPTSGGHNEQFF.

This rearrangement joins TRBV19 to TRBJ1-5, with D tentatively TRBD1 (6 bases). CDR1 is LNHDA and CDR2 is SQIVND in the germline V gene (reference sequence). Trimming left V 3 bases short and J 5 bases short, with 14 bases between. CDR3 length equals 15 residues. CDR3 coding DNA: TGTGCCAGTAGTATTAGCTGGGGGCAGGATCAGCCCCAGCATTTT. Its protein is CASSISWGQDQPQHF.

This sequence joins TRBV3-1 (or the pseudogene TRBV3-2) and TRBJ2-1; TRBD2 aligns across 8 bases. The CDR3 covers 16 residues. Germline CDR1 and CDR2: LGHDT and YNNKEL (reference sequence). The V and J ends lost 1 base and 0 bases, in that order; junction bases with no gene match: 2. The CDR3 sequence is CASSQVAGSSYNEQFF. Here the CDR3 DNA reads TGTGCCAGCAGCCAAGTAGCGGGAAGCTCCTACAATGAGCAGTTCTTC.

The chain links TRBV28 to TRBJ2-2; the D gene is possibly TRBD2 (6 bases). CDR3 length equals 16 residues. Germline V gene data show CDR1 as MDHEN and CDR2 as SYDVKM. Trimming pared 6 bases from V and 1 base from J, leaving 15 bases between. The CDR3 bases are TGTGCCAGCAGACCCCTAAGCGGGCTGAACACCGGGGAGCTGTTTTTT. This encodes CASRPLSGLNTGELFF.

The chain joins TRBV9 to TRBJ2-1, with TRBD1 identical over 7 bases. CDR3 length: 15 residues. The junction had 10 bases not matched to a gene; V was cut back by 2 bases and J by 8 bases. Germline CDR1 and CDR2: SGDLS and YYNGEE. CDR3 in amino acids: CASSVTGWGTDEQFF. The CDR3, as DNA: TGTGCCAGCAGCGTGACAGGGTGGGGGACCGATGAGCAGTTCTTC.

The chain carries TRBV28 and TRBJ1-1; 9 bases are a match to TRBD1. There are 14 residues in the CDR3. Germline CDR1 MDHEN, CDR2 SYDVKM. V shed 5 bases, J shed 2 bases, and the junction held 3 bases outside the gene matches. CDR3 in amino acids: CASSGTGRNTEAFF. CDR3 in DNA: TGTGCCAGCAGTGGGACAGGGAGAAACACTGAAGCTTTCTTT.

The gene calls are TRBV27 and TRBJ2-3, with 8 bases fitting TRBD1. Trimming removed 4 bases from V and 2 bases from J; junction bases left unmatched: 5. In germline, CDR1 is MNHEY, CDR2 SMNVEV (reference sequence). CDR3 length: 15 residues. In DNA form, the CDR3 reads TGTGCCAGCAGTTACAGACAGGGGAACACAGATACGCAGTATTTT. Translation: CASSYRQGNTDTQYF.

The chain combines TRBV7-3 with TRBJ1-2, with TRBD1 matching 8 bases. V trimming: 5 bases; J trimming: 7 bases; junction bases outside the gene matches: 9. This CDR3 has 14 amino acids. From germline, CDR1 is SGHTA and CDR2 FQGTGA. The DNA of the CDR3 is TGTGCCAGCAGCCCACAATTAGGACAGGGTGGCTACACCTTC. Protein sequence: CASSPQLGQGGYTF.

V gene TRBV5-4 combines with J gene TRBJ1-2; D unresolved. CDR1 SGHNT and CDR2 YYREEE come from the germline V gene (reference sequence). This CDR3 has 15 residues. The V and J ends lost 4 bases and 0 bases respectively, with 13 bases between them. CDR3 bases: TGTGCCAGCAGCGCTCAGATAACGTCTAACTATGGCTACACCTTC. The encoded protein is CASSAQITSNYGYTF.